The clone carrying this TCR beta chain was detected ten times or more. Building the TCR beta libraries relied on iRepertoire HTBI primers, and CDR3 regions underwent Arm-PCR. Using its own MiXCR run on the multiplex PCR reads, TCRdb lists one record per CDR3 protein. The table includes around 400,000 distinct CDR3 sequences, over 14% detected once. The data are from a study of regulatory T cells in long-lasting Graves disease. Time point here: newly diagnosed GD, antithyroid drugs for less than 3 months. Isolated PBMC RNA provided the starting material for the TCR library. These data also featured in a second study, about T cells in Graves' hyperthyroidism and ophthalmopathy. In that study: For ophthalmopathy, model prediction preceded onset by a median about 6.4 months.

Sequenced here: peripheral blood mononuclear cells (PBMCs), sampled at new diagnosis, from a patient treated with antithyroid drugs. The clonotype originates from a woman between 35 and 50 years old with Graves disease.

Written as DNA, the CDR3 is TGTGCCAGCAGTTTCCCTTTCAATGAGCAGTTCTTC. Protein: CASSFPFNEQFF. This chain joins TRBV28 and TRBJ2-1; no firm D call. Per germline, CDR1 MDHEN and CDR2 SYDVKM. The ends were cut back, 3 bases at V and 6 bases at J, with 6 bases in the middle. The length of the CDR3 is 12 residues.